This T cell receptor beta chain originates from a study of blood T cells in healthy people across ages. Findings of the study overall: In these data, TCR beta diversity tracked strongly with naive T cell percentage. Higher diversity and more naive CD4+ cells were features of long-lived donors, compared to aged donors.

In regard to this clonotype: Its antigen is not known.

It was with a sample-barcoded 5' primer and a J-beta primer mix that a second PCR of roughly 6 to 12 cycles was run. Each CDR3 protein is one row after TCRdb ran MiXCR on the 5' RACE reads. The sample carries about 970,000 distinct CDR3 sequences, roughly 47% recorded once. Germline CDR1 SEHNR, CDR2 FQNEAQ (reference sequence). CDR3 size: 15 residues. V was cut by 7 bases and J by 6 bases, with 19 bases left in between. The TCR was taken from a woman aged 60 to 75 in good health. The specimen sequenced was blood. The rearrangement uses TRBV7-9 and TRBJ2-1; no clear D. For the CDR3, the DNA is TGTGCCAGCACCATTTCCGAGTGGGTGTTCAATGAGCAGTTCTTC. This translates into CASTISEWVFNEQFF.